The 18 T cell receptor beta chains listed next were all sequenced from one sample in a study of OX40 agonist ivuxolimab in advanced cancers. The repertoire was sequenced with immunoSEQ multiplex PCR; TCRdb's copy has only in-frame clones and lacks some. Here the sample spans 70,000 or so clones, more than 75% being singletons. This specimen consisted of CD4+ or CD8+ T cells sorted from blood, obtained in a trial of the OX40 agonist ivuxolimab. These TCRs come from an adult with an advanced solid tumor such as melanoma, head and neck, liver or kidney cancer.

This clone was seen once. Here the CDR3 DNA reads TGTGCCAGCAGCCCAGAATCGGCGAGTACATTCATTCAGTACTTC. Its protein is CASSPESASTFIQYF. The chain employs TRBV11-2 and TRBJ2-4; D call uncertain. Germline V CDR1 and CDR2: SGHAT, FQNNGV. The CDR3 is 15 amino acids. Trimming took 5 bases from V and 9 from J, leaving 20 bases between them.

This clone was seen only once. The chain is built from TRBV7-3 and TRBJ2-5, with D unresolved. The CDR3 is made up of 15 amino acids. V shed 5 bases and J shed 0 bases, with 13 bases lying between them. Germline V lookup: CDR1 SGHTA, CDR2 FQGTGA. The CDR3 loop is CASSPGVGYQETQYF. The DNA of the CDR3 is TGTGCCAGCAGCCCTGGGGTAGGGTACCAAGAGACCCAGTACTTC.

This clone was found a few times. V and J are TRBV18 and TRBJ1-2, with D possibly being TRBD1 (6 bases). Between the trimmed V and J ends, which lost 4 bases and 8 bases, there was a span of 8 bases. The germline CDR1 and CDR2 sequences are KGHSH and LQKENI. CDR3 length: 11 amino acids. As DNA, the CDR3 is TGTGCCAGCTCACTTGGACAGGGCTACACCTTC. This encodes CASSLGQGYTF.

The V and J genes are TRBV18 and TRBJ1-1; D gene unclear. The germline gives CDR1 KGHSH, CDR2 LQKENI. Trimming stripped 3 bases from V and 0 bases from J, with 14 bases between. The CDR3 spans 16 residues. Here the CDR3 reads CASSPRLTEMNTEAFF. CDR3 nucleotides: TGTGCCAGCTCACCTCGCCTGACGGAGATGAACACTGAAGCTTTCTTT.

The CDR3 reads CASRPGGDPYEQYF. The CDR3 nucleotides read TGTGCCAGCAGACCCGGGGGGGATCCCTACGAGCAGTACTTC. This chain links TRBV5-4 with TRBJ2-7; 8 bases are shared with TRBD2. The V and J ends lost 5 bases and 2 bases, in that order; junction bases with no gene match: 6. The germline CDR1 and CDR2 sequences are SGHNT and YYREEE (reference sequence). CDR3 length: 14 residues.

This sequence joins TRBV6-1 and TRBJ2-7, with 7 bases lining up with TRBD1. Germline CDR1 and CDR2: MNHNS and SASEGT. V dropped 0 bases and J dropped 2; count of bases not matched to a gene: 4. The CDR3 contains 15 residues. CDR3 amino acids: CASSEAGTVAYEQYF. CDR3 coding DNA: TGTGCCAGCAGTGAAGCCGGGACAGTTGCCTACGAGCAGTACTTC.

V and J are TRBV27 and TRBJ2-1; TRBD2 matches at 9 bases. The CDR3 consists of 11 residues. The V gene end was trimmed by 5 bases and the J gene end by 13 bases; junction bases not matched to a gene: 3. The germline CDR1 and CDR2 sequences are MNHEY and SMNVEV (reference sequence). In DNA, the CDR3 is TGTGCCAGCAGTGGGCGGGGGGGCCAGTTCTTC. It codes for CASSGRGGQFF.

The gene calls are TRBV7-2 and TRBJ2-7, with 9 bases lining up with TRBD1. Unmatched junction bases numbered 8, after V lost 2 bases and J lost 6 bases. This CDR3 has 15 amino acids. Germline V gives CDR1 SGHTA, CDR2 FQGNSA. CDR3 loop: CASSLQPGQGSEQYF. The CDR3 DNA is TGTGCCAGCAGCTTACAACCGGGACAGGGATCCGAGCAGTACTTC.

This clone was seen only once. This rearrangement joins TRBV6-5 to TRBJ1-2, with TRBD1 as a possible D gene (6 bases). V dropped 2 bases and J dropped 4 bases, with 11 bases sitting between them. The germline V gene has CDR1 MNHEY and CDR2 SVGAGI. This CDR3 region has 14 residues. The CDR3 is CASSYLQGGYGYTF. The CDR3 nucleotides are TGTGCCAGCAGTTACCTACAGGGAGGCTATGGCTACACCTTC.

The chain links TRBV5-1 to TRBJ2-3; D unresolved. Germline V CDR1 and CDR2: SGHRS, YFSETQ. V was cut by 5 bases and J by 2 bases, with 12 bases left in between. The CDR3 is 14 amino acids. The DNA of the CDR3 is TGCGCCAGCAGAAAAGGAAGTCCCACAGATACGCAGTATTTT. Residues: CASRKGSPTDTQYF.

The V and J genes are TRBV6-5 and TRBJ1-1; 7 bases line up with TRBD1. Losses at the gene ends were 2 bases for V and 5 bases for J; bases not matched to a gene: 8. The CDR3 is 15 amino acids. CDR1 MNHEY and CDR2 SVGAGI come from the germline V gene. In nucleotides, the CDR3 is TGTGCCAGCAGTTACCACAGGGGAGGGAAAACTGAAGCTTTCTTT. Protein product: CASSYHRGGKTEAFF.

This clone was observed a few times. The gene calls are TRBV9 and TRBJ1-2; 7 bases are a match to TRBD1. The CDR3 extends over 15 amino acids. Germline values: CDR1 SGDLS, CDR2 YYNGEE. With V trimmed by 0 bases and J by 2 bases, 4 bases remained unmatched. The CDR3 DNA follows: TGTGCCAGCAGCGTAGGCCTACAGGGGAACTATGGCTACACCTTC. It specifies CASSVGLQGNYGYTF. The variable domain in full, completed from reference TRBV9 and TRBJ1-2, reads DSGVTQTPKHLITATGQRVTLRCSPRSGDLSVYWYQQSLDQGLQFLIQYYNGEERAKGNILERFSAQQFPDLHSELNLSSLELGDSALYFCASSVGLQGNYGYTFGSGTRLTVV.

The V call is TRBV7-2, the J call TRBJ2-7, with D possibly called TRBD1 or TRBD2 (5 bases each). The CDR3 contains 14 residues. Looked up from germline, CDR1 is SGHTA and CDR2 is FQGNSA. Between the trimmed V and J ends, which lost 1 base and 2 bases, there was a span of 9 bases. CDR3 bases: TGTGCCAGCAGCTTAGATGGGACCGCCTACGAGCAGTACTTC. Translating gives CASSLDGTAYEQYF.

The chain recombines TRBV6-5 with TRBJ1-6, with a possible D match to TRBD1 (5 bases). Germline CDR1 reads MNHEY; CDR2 reads SVGAGI. This CDR3 contains 14 residues. V lost 8 bases and J 9 bases, leaving 17 bases between the germline ends. CDR3 DNA: TGTGCCAGCTCCCTTGGGGGGGTTGGTTCACCCCTCCACTTT. Translating it yields CASSLGGVGSPLHF.

The CDR3 region is CASSYSIDEAFF. The CDR3 coding sequence is TGTGCCAGCAGTTACTCGATTGATGAAGCTTTCTTT. The chain recombines TRBV6-6 with TRBJ1-1; D not certain. CDR1 and CDR2 from the germline V gene are MNHNY and SVGAGI (reference sequence). Trimming took off 0 bases at V and 7 bases at J, with 6 bases between the two ends. This CDR3 has 12 residues.

The gene calls are TRBV6-1 and TRBJ2-7; 8 nucleotides agree with TRBD1. V was pared by 9 bases and J by 2 bases, with 0 bases of the junction left unmatched. The CDR3 covers 11 residues. Germline V gene lookup returns CDR1 MNHNS and CDR2 SASEGT. This chain's CDR3 is CARGQAYEQYF. The CDR3 coding sequence is TGTGCCAGGGGACAGGCCTACGAGCAGTACTTC.

V and J are TRBV30 and TRBJ1-5; tentative D call: TRBD1 (5 bases). The CDR3 is made up of 13 amino acids. V lost 7 bases and J 2 bases, leaving 12 bases between the germline ends. Germline V lookup: CDR1 GTSNPN, CDR2 SVGIG (reference sequence). The CDR3 here is CALWTGGNQPQHF. The CDR3 coding sequence is TGTGCCTTGTGGACGGGGGGCAATCAGCCCCAGCATTTT.

The chain joins TRBV6-1 to TRBJ2-4, with D unclear. The length of the CDR3 is 16 residues. V was shortened by 3 bases and J by 1 base, with 13 bases between the two germline ends. CDR1 MNHNS and CDR2 SASEGT come from the germline V gene. CDR3 sequence reads: CASSDVESEAKNIQYF. Here the CDR3 DNA reads TGTGCCAGCAGTGATGTGGAGTCCGAGGCCAAAAACATTCAGTACTTC.